Given below is one TCR beta chain in context. Its antigen is unidentified. CDR1 SNHLY and CDR2 FYNNEI come from the germline V gene. CDR3 size: 13 residues. V was cut by 6 bases and J by 2 bases, with 7 bases left in between. The source of the sample is a study of graft-versus-host responses after intestinal transplantation. Study at large: Recipients underwent multivisceral, liver-intestinal, or isolated intestinal transplants. Tacrolimus and steroids were given for 2 to 3 years to all recipients after anti-thymocyte globulin induction. Study-wide findings and caveats: GvH clones turned up in recipient marrow; some had shown up first in ileum or blood.

Repertoires were generated with immunoSEQ multiplex PCR, while TCRdb's copy carries only in-frame clones and drops some. The sample holds 77,000 or so clones, 85% to 95% seen once. Here the sequenced sample was unstimulated CD8+ T cells sorted from spleen or lymph node cells, taken before intestinal transplant. This rearrangement joins TRBV2 to TRBJ2-2, with D possibly matching TRBD1 (6 bases). The origin of this receptor is a human donor who received an intestinal transplant. The CDR3 region has the DNA TGTGCCAGCAGGGACAGCAACACCGGGGAGCTGTTTTTT. Translating gives CASRDSNTGELFF.